This TCR beta chain comes out of a study of blood T cell repertoires in COVID-19. Per the original methods: Nucleated cell counts were estimated from reference gene primer amplification. The method was immunoSEQ multiplex PCR; TCRdb's version includes in-frame clones alone and lacks a portion of them. The V and J calls and the clone size are those of that table, but D and trimming were determined from the DNA. This table holds 140,000 or so clones, 85% found once. The CDR3 totals 16 residues. From germline, CDR1 is MGHRA and CDR2 YSYEKL. V was pared by 4 bases and J by 8 bases, with 13 bases of the junction left unmatched.

The chain is built from TRBV4-1 and TRBJ2-1, with 8 nucleotides matching TRBD1. The clonotype originates from a man aged 50 to 60 with acute or convalescent COVID-19. Sequencing was carried out using peripheral blood. The CDR3 sequence: CASSPGGGRGHYEQFF. CDR3 DNA sequence: TGCGCCAGCAGCCCAGGCGGTGGCAGGGGGCATTATGAGCAGTTCTTC.